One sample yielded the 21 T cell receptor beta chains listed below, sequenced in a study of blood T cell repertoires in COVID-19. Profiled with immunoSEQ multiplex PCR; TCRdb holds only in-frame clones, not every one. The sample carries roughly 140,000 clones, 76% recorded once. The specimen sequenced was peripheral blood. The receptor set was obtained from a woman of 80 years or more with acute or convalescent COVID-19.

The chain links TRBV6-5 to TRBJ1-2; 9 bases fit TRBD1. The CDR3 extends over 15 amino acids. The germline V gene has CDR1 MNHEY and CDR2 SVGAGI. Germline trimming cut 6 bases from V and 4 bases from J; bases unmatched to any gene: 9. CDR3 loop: CASSPGTGTLYGYTF. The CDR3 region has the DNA TGTGCCAGCAGCCCCGGGACAGGGACACTCTATGGCTACACCTTC.

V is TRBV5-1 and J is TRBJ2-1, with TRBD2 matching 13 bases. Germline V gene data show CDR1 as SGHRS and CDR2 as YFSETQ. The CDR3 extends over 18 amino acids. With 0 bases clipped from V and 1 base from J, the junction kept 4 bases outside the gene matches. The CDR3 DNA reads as TGCGCCAGCAGCTTGGGGACTAGCGGGAGTCCGTCCTACAATGAGCAGTTCTTC. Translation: CASSLGTSGSPSYNEQFF.

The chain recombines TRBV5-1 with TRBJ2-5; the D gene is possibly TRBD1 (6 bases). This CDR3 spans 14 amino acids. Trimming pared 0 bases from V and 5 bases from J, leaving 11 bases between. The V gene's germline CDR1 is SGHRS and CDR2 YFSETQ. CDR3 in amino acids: CASSLGGLGETQYF. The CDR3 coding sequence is TGCGCCAGCAGCTTGGGGGGGCTAGGGGAGACCCAGTACTTC.

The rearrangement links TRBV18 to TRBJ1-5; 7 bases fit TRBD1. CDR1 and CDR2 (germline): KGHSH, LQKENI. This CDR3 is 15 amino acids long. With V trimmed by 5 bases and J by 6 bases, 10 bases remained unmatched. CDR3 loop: CASSSGTEEVQPQHF. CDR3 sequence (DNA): TGTGCCAGCTCATCCGGGACAGAGGAAGTTCAGCCCCAGCATTTT.

This chain's CDR3 is CASSPQEGISSPLHF. CDR3 sequence (DNA): TGTGCCAGCTCACCACAGGAGGGTATCAGTTCACCCCTCCACTTT. The chain employs TRBV18 and TRBJ1-6; D remains unclear. From germline, CDR1 is KGHSH and CDR2 LQKENI. The germline V and J ends were trimmed by 1 base and 9 bases, with 13 bases remaining between them. CDR3 length: 15 residues.

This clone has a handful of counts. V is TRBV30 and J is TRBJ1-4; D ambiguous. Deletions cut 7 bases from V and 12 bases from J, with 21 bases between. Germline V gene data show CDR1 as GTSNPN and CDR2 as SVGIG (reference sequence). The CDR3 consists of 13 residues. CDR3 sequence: CASRGPAREELFF. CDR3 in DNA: TGTGCCTCCCGCGGGCCCGCGCGTGAGGAACTGTTTTTT.

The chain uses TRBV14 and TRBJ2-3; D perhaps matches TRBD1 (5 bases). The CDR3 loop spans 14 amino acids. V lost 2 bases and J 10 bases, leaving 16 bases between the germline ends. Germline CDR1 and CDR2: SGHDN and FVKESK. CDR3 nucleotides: TGTGCCAGCAGCCAAACACAGAGCACAGGCTCGCAGTATTTT. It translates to CASSQTQSTGSQYF.

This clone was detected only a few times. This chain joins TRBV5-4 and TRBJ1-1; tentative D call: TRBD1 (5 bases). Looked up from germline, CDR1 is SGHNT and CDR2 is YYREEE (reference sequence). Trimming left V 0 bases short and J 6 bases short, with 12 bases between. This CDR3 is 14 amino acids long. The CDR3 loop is CASSLGMGGAEAFF. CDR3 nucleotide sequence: TGTGCCAGCAGCTTGGGGATGGGAGGGGCTGAAGCTTTCTTT.

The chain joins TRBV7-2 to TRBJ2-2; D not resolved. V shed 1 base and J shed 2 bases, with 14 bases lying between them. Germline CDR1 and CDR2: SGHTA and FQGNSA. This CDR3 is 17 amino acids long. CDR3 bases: TGTGCCAGCAGCTTAGGGTTATGGCAGGCTAACACCGGGGAGCTGTTTTTT. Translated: CASSLGLWQANTGELFF.

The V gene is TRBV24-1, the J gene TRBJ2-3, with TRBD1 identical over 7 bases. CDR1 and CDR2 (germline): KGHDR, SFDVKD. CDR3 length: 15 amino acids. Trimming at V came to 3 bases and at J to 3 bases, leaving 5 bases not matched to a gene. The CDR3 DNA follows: TGTGCCACCAGTGATGCCGGGACAGAGACAGATACGCAGTATTTT. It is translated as CATSDAGTETDTQYF.

The CDR3 bases are TGTGCCAGCAGCGAGGGACAGATAAACACTGAAGCTTTCTTT. Translation gives CASSEGQINTEAFF. The chain is built from TRBV7-9 and TRBJ1-1, with TRBD1 identical over 7 bases. Germline CDR1 SEHNR, CDR2 FQNEAQ (reference sequence). With 5 bases clipped from V and 2 bases from J, the junction kept 5 bases outside the gene matches. The CDR3 extends over 14 amino acids.

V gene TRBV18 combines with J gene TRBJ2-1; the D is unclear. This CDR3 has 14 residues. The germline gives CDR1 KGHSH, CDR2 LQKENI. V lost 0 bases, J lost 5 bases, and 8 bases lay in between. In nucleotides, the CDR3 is TGTGCCAGCTCACCACCTTCTACAGACAATGAGCAGTTCTTC. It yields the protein CASSPPSTDNEQFF.

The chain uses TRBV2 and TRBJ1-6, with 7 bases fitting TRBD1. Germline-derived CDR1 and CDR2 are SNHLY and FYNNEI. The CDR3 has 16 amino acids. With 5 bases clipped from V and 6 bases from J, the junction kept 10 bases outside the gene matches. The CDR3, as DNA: TGTGCCAGCAGTCAGGGACAGTTCTTACTTAATTCACCCCTCCACTTT. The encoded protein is CASSQGQFLLNSPLHF.

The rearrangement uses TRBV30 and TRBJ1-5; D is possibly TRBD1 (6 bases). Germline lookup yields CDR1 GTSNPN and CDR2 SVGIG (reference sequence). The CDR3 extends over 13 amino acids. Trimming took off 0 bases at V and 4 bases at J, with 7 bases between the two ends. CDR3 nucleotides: TGTGCCTGGAGTGTGGACAGAAATCAGCCCCAGCATTTT. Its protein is CAWSVDRNQPQHF.

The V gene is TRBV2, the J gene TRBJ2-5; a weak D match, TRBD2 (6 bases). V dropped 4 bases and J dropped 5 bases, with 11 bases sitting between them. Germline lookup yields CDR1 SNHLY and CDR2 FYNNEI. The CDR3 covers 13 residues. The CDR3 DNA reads TGTGCCAGCAGTGGACGGGAGCAGGAGACCCAGTACTTC. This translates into CASSGREQETQYF.

The CDR3 is CASSSSQAGTVYNEQFF. The CDR3 coding sequence is TGTGCCAGCAGTTCAAGTCAAGCCGGGACAGTATACAATGAGCAGTTCTTC. The chain uses TRBV27 and TRBJ2-1; 7 bases match TRBD1. The germline gives CDR1 MNHEY, CDR2 SMNVEV (reference sequence). V gave up 4 bases and J gave up 4 bases; unmatched junction bases: 13. The CDR3 spans 17 residues.

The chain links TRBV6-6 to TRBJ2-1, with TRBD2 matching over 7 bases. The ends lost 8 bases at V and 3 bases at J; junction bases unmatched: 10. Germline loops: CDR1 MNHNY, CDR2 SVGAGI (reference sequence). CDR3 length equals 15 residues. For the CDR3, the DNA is TGTGCCAGCGCCACCGGGACTATCGTCTACAATGAGCAGTTCTTC. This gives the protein CASATGTIVYNEQFF.

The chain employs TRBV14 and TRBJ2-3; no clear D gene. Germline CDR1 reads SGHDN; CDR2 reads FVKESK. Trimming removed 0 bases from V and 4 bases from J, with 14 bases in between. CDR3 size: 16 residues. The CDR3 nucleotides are TGTGCCAGCAGCCAAGATGGCGGCGTACGCGCAGATACGCAGTATTTT. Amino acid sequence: CASSQDGGVRADTQYF.

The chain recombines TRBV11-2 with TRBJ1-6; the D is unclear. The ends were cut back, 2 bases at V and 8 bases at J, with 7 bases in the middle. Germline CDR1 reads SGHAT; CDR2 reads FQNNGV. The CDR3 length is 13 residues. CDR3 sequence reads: CASSLSADSPLHF. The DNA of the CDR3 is TGTGCCAGCAGCTTATCGGCGGATTCACCCCTCCACTTT.

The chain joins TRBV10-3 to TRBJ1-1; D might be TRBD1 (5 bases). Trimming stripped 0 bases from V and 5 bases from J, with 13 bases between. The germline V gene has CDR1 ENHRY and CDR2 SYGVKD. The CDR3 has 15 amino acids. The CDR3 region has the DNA TGTGCCATCAGTGAGTCGGGCAGGGAATGGACTGAAGCTTTCTTT. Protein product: CAISESGREWTEAFF.

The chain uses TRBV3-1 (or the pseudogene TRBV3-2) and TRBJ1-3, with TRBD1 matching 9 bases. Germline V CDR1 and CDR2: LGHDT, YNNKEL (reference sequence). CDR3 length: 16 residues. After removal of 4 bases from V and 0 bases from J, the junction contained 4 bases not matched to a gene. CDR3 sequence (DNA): TGTGCCAGCAGCCGAGGGACAGGGCGCTCTGGAAACACCATATATTTT. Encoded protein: CASSRGTGRSGNTIYF.